This is a list of T cell receptor beta chains from one sample in a study of blood T cell repertoires in COVID-19. This table comes from immunoSEQ multiplex PCR, and its TCRdb copy is limited to in-frame clones, with some not included. The data hold under 130,000 clones, with about 85% observed a single time. What was sequenced was peripheral blood. The receptor source for this set is a middle-aged man with acute or convalescent COVID-19. CDR3s include the opening cysteine and the closing phenylalanine or tryptophan. D genes are given only for firm matches. A clone size is listed for some rows: how often the clone was seen (once, few, many), or a class if it is expanded.

D,J,V,size,DNA,CDR3
TRBD1,TRBJ2-7,TRBV4-2,NA,TGTGCCAGCAGCCAATCACCCTACAGGGGTTACGAGCAGTACTTC,CASSQSPYRGYEQYF
TRBD1,TRBJ1-1,TRBV7-9,NA,TGTGCCAGCAGTTTTACCTCACAGGGGGAGGCTGAAGCTTTCTTT,CASSFTSQGEAEAFF
TRBD1,TRBJ1-2,TRBV5-1,NA,TGCGCCAGCAGTAAGGGACAGGTTGAAGGTGGCTACACCTTC,CASSKGQVEGGYTF
TRBD2,TRBJ2-1,TRBV4-2,NA,TGTGCCAGCAGCCAGGAGGGCATTGGCGGGGGTTACAATGAGCAGTTCTTC,CASSQEGIGGGYNEQFF
NA,TRBJ1-3,TRBV5-6,NA,TGTGCCAGCAGCTTGCCGAGTGGAAACACCATATATTTT,CASSLPSGNTIYF
NA,TRBJ2-7,TRBV6-5,NA,TGTGCCAGCAGTTCCACCGGCGGCCTCTCCTACGAGCAGTACTTC,CASSSTGGLSYEQYF
NA,TRBJ1-1,TRBV10-3,NA,TGTGCCATCAGTGAGTCGCCAGAAATGAACACTGAAGCTTTCTTT,CAISESPEMNTEAFF
TRBD1,TRBJ1-1,TRBV5-1,NA,TGCGCCAGCAGCTTGGCCGGGACAGGGGGGAACGAAGCTTTCTTT,CASSLAGTGGNEAFF
NA,TRBJ2-7,TRBV25-1,few,TGTGCCAGCGGGAGCACAGGGCCCGAGCAGTACTTC,CASGSTGPEQYF
TRBD1,TRBJ1-4,TRBV7-9,few,TGTGCCAGCAGCCCGGGACAGGGGGCTTCAACTAATGAAAAACTGTTTTTT,CASSPGQGASTNEKLFF
TRBD2,TRBJ2-7,TRBV24-1,NA,TGTGCCACCAGTGACCCAGCGGGAGGATATGGCGAGCAGTACTTC,CATSDPAGGYGEQYF
TRBD2,TRBJ2-2,TRBV7-9,once,TGTGCCAGCAGCTACCTAGCGGGGGTCACCGGGGAGCTGTTTTTT,CASSYLAGVTGELFF
NA,TRBJ2-3,TRBV11-3,NA,TGTGCCAGCAGCTTGGAGGTATCTACGCAGTATTTT,CASSLEVSTQYF
TRBD1,TRBJ1-6,TRBV10-3,NA,TGTGCCATCAGTGAGCGGACAGGGCCTGAATCACCCCTCCACTTT,CAISERTGPESPLHF
NA,TRBJ1-4,TRBV9,NA,TGTGCCAGCAGCGTAAGAGGGGAGGATGAAAAACTGTTTTTT,CASSVRGEDEKLFF
NA,TRBJ2-7,TRBV11-3,NA,TGTGCCAGCTCTCTTATGGGGAGCTACGAGCAGTACTTC,CASSLMGSYEQYF
NA,TRBJ1-4,TRBV7-2,once,TGTGCCAGCAGCCCTCAGGGGTCGAATGAAAAACTGTTTTTT,CASSPQGSNEKLFF
TRBD1,TRBJ1-6,TRBV4-1,NA,TGCGCCAGCAGCCAAGATGAGGGGGCAAGGTCACCCCTCCACTTT,CASSQDEGARSPLHF
NA,TRBJ2-1,TRBV5-1,NA,TGCGCCAGCAGCTTGGGAGCCAGGGTAACCTACAATGAGCAGTTCTTC,CASSLGARVTYNEQFF
TRBD1,TRBJ2-2,TRBV27,NA,TGTGCCAGCAGTCTAAGGACAGGGGGCGCTTCCGGGGAGCTGTTTTTT,CASSLRTGGASGELFF
TRBD2,TRBJ2-7,TRBV4-1,NA,TGCGCCAGCAGCCAAGATCCGGTGCGGGGGGGACACTACGAGCAGTACTTC,CASSQDPVRGGHYEQYF
TRBD2,TRBJ2-5,TRBV14,NA,TGTGCCAGCAGCCCCCTCGGCGGGGGAGCGGGAGAGACCCAGTACTTC,CASSPLGGGAGETQYF
NA,TRBJ1-1,TRBV10-3,NA,TGTGCCATCAGTGTCTCGGGGACTGAAGCTTTCTTT,CAISVSGTEAFF
NA,TRBJ2-1,TRBV5-1,NA,TGCGCCAGCAGCTTTTTCGGTCGCAATGAGCAGTTCTTC,CASSFFGRNEQFF
NA,TRBJ1-2,TRBV2,NA,TGTGCCAGCAGTGTAGGACAGCCCTTCATAGGCTACACCTTC,CASSVGQPFIGYTF
TRBD2,TRBJ2-7,TRBV6-1,NA,TGTGCCAGCAGTGCCGGTGCGGGACTAGCGGGAGGCAAATCCTACGAGCAGTACTTC,CASSAGAGLAGGKSYEQYF
NA,TRBJ2-1,TRBV30,NA,TGTGCCTGGAGAGAGTGGAGGCAGAGCTCCTACAATGAGCAGTTCTTC,CAWREWRQSSYNEQFF
TRBD1,TRBJ1-1,TRBV6-5,NA,TGTGCCAGCAGTTACGCATCCAGGACAGGGAACACTGAAGCTTTCTTT,CASSYASRTGNTEAFF
NA,TRBJ1-2,TRBV6-1,NA,TGTGCCAGCAGTGAAGCACAGTTAGCTAACTATGGCTACACCTTC,CASSEAQLANYGYTF
NA,TRBJ1-1,TRBV19,NA,TGTGCCAGTAGTAGTTTCTTACTTACTGAAGCTTTCTTT,CASSSFLLTEAFF
TRBD1,TRBJ1-4,TRBV19,NA,TGTGCCAGTAGTACGGCGACAGGGGTCCGCGCAACTAATGAAAAACTGTTTTTT,CASSTATGVRATNEKLFF
NA,TRBJ2-7,TRBV28,few,TGTGCCAGCAGAGGGGCTGGTGGGTTTTACGAGCAGTACTTC,CASRGAGGFYEQYF
TRBD1,TRBJ2-5,TRBV19,NA,TGTGCCAGTAAGCGGGACAGGGGGCGAGAGACCCAGTACTTC,CASKRDRGRETQYF
TRBD1,TRBJ2-2,TRBV6-5,NA,TGTGCCAGCAGTTACAAAGACAGGGCCCCCGGGGAGCTGTTTTTT,CASSYKDRAPGELFF
NA,TRBJ2-1,TRBV14,NA,TGTGCCAGCAGCCAAGAAGATCTAGGATGGTTAGGAGATTCCTACAATGAGCAGTTCTTC,CASSQEDLGWLGDSYNEQFF
TRBD2,TRBJ2-1,TRBV11-3,NA,TGTGCCAGCAGCGTAACTAGCGGGAGTAATTATGAGCAGTTCTTC,CASSVTSGSNYEQFF
TRBD2,TRBJ2-1,TRBV11-3,NA,TGTGCCAGCAGCCGAGGAACTAGCGGGAGGCGAACCTACAATGAGCAGTTCTTC,CASSRGTSGRRTYNEQFF
NA,TRBJ1-2,TRBV5-6,NA,TGTGCCAGCAGCTTGGACCTCGAACGGGGATCTGGGGAGGTTAGGGGCTACACCTTC,CASSLDLERGSGEVRGYTF
NA,TRBJ1-5,TRBV30,NA,TGTGCCTGGAGTTCAGGGGCGGCCAATCAGCCCCAGCATTTT,CAWSSGAANQPQHF
NA,TRBJ2-7,TRBV4-1,NA,TGCGCCAGCAGTCTTGGGGAGCATGGGATCTACGAGCAGTACTTC,CASSLGEHGIYEQYF
NA,TRBJ1-2,TRBV6-6,NA,TGTGCCAGCACCACGGGGGGAACGGATGGCTACACCTTC,CASTTGGTDGYTF
NA,TRBJ1-2,TRBV19,NA,TGTGCCAGTAGTATGGTAGGGGGTATGTCCTACACCTTC,CASSMVGGMSYTF
TRBD1,TRBJ2-2,TRBV6-5,NA,TGTGCCAGCAGACAACAGGGGACGGTACCCGGGGAGCTGTTTTTT,CASRQQGTVPGELFF
NA,TRBJ2-7,TRBV11-2,once,TGTGCCAGCAGCTTGTCACGCGGGACCCCCCGTAGGGTATACGAGCAGTACTTC,CASSLSRGTPRRVYEQYF
NA,TRBJ2-3,TRBV5-4,NA,TGTGCCAGCAGCTTTGGGCGGGATGGTGGGACAGATACGCAGTATTTT,CASSFGRDGGTDTQYF
NA,TRBJ1-1,TRBV7-9,NA,TGTGCCAGCAGCTTACCAGGGGTTACTGAAGCTTTCTTT,CASSLPGVTEAFF
NA,TRBJ2-4,TRBV6-5,NA,TGTGCCAGCAGTTACGGGGGACTAGCCAAAAACATTCAGTACTTC,CASSYGGLAKNIQYF
NA,TRBJ1-3,TRBV2,once,TGTGCCAGCAGCCTCCTCACAGGGACTACTTCTGGAAACACCATATATTTT,CASSLLTGTTSGNTIYF
TRBD1,TRBJ2-2,TRBV11-1,once,TGTGCCAGCAGCTCTGACAGGGGGTACACCGGGGAGCTGTTTTTT,CASSSDRGYTGELFF
NA,TRBJ2-1,TRBV7-3,NA,TGTGCCAGCAGCTCCCCCGGGACTCGCAATGAGCAGTTCTTC,CASSSPGTRNEQFF
NA,TRBJ1-5,TRBV19,NA,TGTGCCAGTAGTATAGGGCTTCCGGGACATACCAGCAATCAGCCCCAGCATTTT,CASSIGLPGHTSNQPQHF
NA,TRBJ2-1,TRBV19,NA,TGTGCCAGTAGTATACAGCTATTACTATCCTACAATGAGCAGTTCTTC,CASSIQLLLSYNEQFF